This TCR beta chain was documented in a study of shared clonotypes between healthy human individuals. Deep-level settings were used for running the assay. Source study methods: ImmunoSEQ output held junction-only sequences without quality scores, so filtering differed. Sequencing used immunoSEQ multiplex PCR; TCRdb keeps in-frame clones, though not all of them. V and J calls and clone size are as listed in that table; D and trimming were resolved from the DNA. The sample has more than 2 million clones; roughly 93% are singletons. It was CD45RO-negative cells, positively selected for CCR7, that made up naive CD8 cells, with terminally differentiated effector memory CD45RA+ cells excluded. The healthy adult donors were HIV-negative and reported no recent acute infections or vaccinations. V was clipped by 5 bases and J by 1 base, with 12 bases between them. The CDR3 is 14 amino acids. CDR1 and CDR2 from the germline V gene are MNHEY and SMNVEV (reference sequence).

Remarks on this clone: The sample holds other DNA sequences that translate to the same CDR3.

This chain joins TRBV27 and TRBJ2-7; D gene unclear. Source material: naive CD8+ T cells from PBMCs. This sequence originates from a man aged 18 to 30 in good health. Some clones in this sample may be carry-over from other donors' samples. The CDR3 region is CASSLSDGSYEQYF. The CDR3 DNA is TGTGCCAGCAGTCTCTCTGACGGTTCCTACGAGCAGTACTTC.